The 11 T cell receptor beta chains in this list originate from one sample, sequenced in a study of T cell responses to AZD1222 COVID-19 vaccine. Clones were sequenced by immunoSEQ multiplex PCR, and TCRdb holds only the in-frame ones, with some missing. Of around 160,000 clones listed, roughly 90% are singletons. Sequencing used peripheral blood, obtained on day 0 of AZD1222 vaccination. The origin of the receptors is an adult in good health.

The rearrangement uses TRBV10-3 and TRBJ1-1; D may be TRBD1 (5 bases). Germline lookup yields CDR1 ENHRY and CDR2 SYGVKD. V lost 10 bases and J 0 bases, leaving 6 bases between the germline ends. The CDR3 length is 11 residues. The CDR3 spells CATRVNTEAFF. DNA for the CDR3: TGTGCCACCAGGGTGAACACTGAAGCTTTCTTT.

This clone has only one observation. The CDR3, as DNA: TGTGCCAGCAGTCCCGAAGGGGGACCCTATGGCTACACCTTC. Its translation is CASSPEGGPYGYTF. The chain uses TRBV6-4 and TRBJ1-2, with D tentatively TRBD1 (6 bases). Per germline, CDR1 MRHNA and CDR2 SNTAGT. The germline V and J ends were trimmed by 5 bases and 4 bases, with 14 bases remaining between them. The length of the CDR3 is 14 residues.

The chain has TRBV7-8 and TRBJ2-4; TRBD2 might be the D (5 bases). The CDR3 is 18 amino acids. Trimming left V 5 bases short and J 3 bases short, with 23 bases between. In germline, CDR1 is SGHVS, CDR2 FQNEAQ. CDR3 DNA sequence: TGTGCCAGCAGCCCCTTTTCTCCCCTATCTAGCCTCAAAAACATTCAGTACTTC. Its translation: CASSPFSPLSSLKNIQYF.

This chain uses TRBV11-3 with TRBJ2-7; the D is unclear. Germline V gene data show CDR1 as SGHNT and CDR2 as YENEEA. This CDR3 is 13 amino acids long. V shed 5 bases and J shed 0 bases, with 8 bases lying between them. CDR3 bases: TGTGCCAGCAGCCCACGAGCCTCCTACGAGCAGTACTTC. Translation gives CASSPRASYEQYF.

This clone showed up just once. The genes are TRBV6-5 and TRBJ1-1; D is ambiguous. The V end was cut by 0 bases, the J end by 8 bases, with 13 bases between. The CDR3 loop spans 14 amino acids. Germline-derived CDR1 and CDR2 are MNHEY and SVGAGI. As DNA, the CDR3 is TGTGCCAGCAGTTACTCGTTCACGGCCCCAGAAGCTTTCTTT. Residues: CASSYSFTAPEAFF.

The J gene is TRBJ1-2, the V gene TRBV18; 10 bases are a match to TRBD1. Germline trimming cut 3 bases from V and 6 bases from J; bases unmatched to any gene: 4. From germline, CDR1 is KGHSH and CDR2 LQKENI. CDR3 length equals 14 residues. The CDR3 spells CASSPGQGSDGYTF. The CDR3 nucleotides are TGTGCCAGCTCACCGGGACAGGGGTCCGATGGCTACACCTTC.

This chain links TRBV28 with TRBJ2-4, with 8 nucleotides matching TRBD2. This CDR3 contains 17 residues. Trimming at V came to 8 bases and at J to 0 bases, leaving 12 bases not matched to a gene. Germline assignment: CDR1 MDHEN and CDR2 SYDVKM. CDR3 in DNA: TGTGCCAGCGCGGGGGGCAGGGGCCCACTAGCCAAAAACATTCAGTACTTC. Translating gives CASAGGRGPLAKNIQYF.

The J gene is TRBJ1-6, the V gene TRBV27; 7 bases are shared with TRBD1. The CDR3 is 15 residues long. V trimming: 6 bases; J trimming: 7 bases; junction bases outside the gene matches: 9. The germline gives CDR1 MNHEY, CDR2 SMNVEV (reference sequence). The CDR3 bases are TGTGCCAGCAGCCTACAGGGGATTCTGAATTCACCCCTCCACTTT. This gives the protein CASSLQGILNSPLHF.

V gene TRBV7-9 combines with J gene TRBJ1-5; D remains unclear. Germline V gives CDR1 SEHNR, CDR2 FQNEAQ (reference sequence). This CDR3 contains 13 residues. Trimming shortened V by 6 bases and J by 2 bases, and 8 bases separated the two germline ends. The DNA for the CDR3 is TGTGCCAGCAGGGGGATCGGCAATCAGCCCCAGCATTTT. Translating it yields CASRGIGNQPQHF.

V is TRBV4-3 and J is TRBJ1-2, with D perhaps TRBD1 (6 bases). The CDR3 sequence is 14 residues long. The V gene lost 1 base and the J gene lost 4 bases, with 10 bases spanning the gap. CDR1 is LGHNA, CDR2 YSLEER, per germline. CDR3 loop: CASSQADSSYGYTF. CDR3 nucleotide sequence: TGCGCCAGCAGCCAAGCGGACAGTAGCTATGGCTACACCTTC.

This clone was counted ten times or more. This chain connects TRBV28 to TRBJ2-3; D is unclear. Germline lookup yields CDR1 MDHEN and CDR2 SYDVKM. V dropped 5 bases and J dropped 5 bases, with 8 bases sitting between them. CDR3 length: 12 residues. The CDR3 spells CASSPLRDTQYF. The CDR3 bases are TGTGCCAGCAGTCCCCTTAGAGATACGCAGTATTTT.